This entry is about one TCR beta chain. Its antigen is undetermined. This sample was taken from a study of CD4+ T cells in melanoma. Study results and caveats: Reportedly, melanoma neoantigen-specific CD4+ T cells showed varied differentiation states. A reported correlation linked neoantigen-specific CD4+ T cells to CD8+, macrophage and B cell function.

This table comes from immunoSEQ multiplex PCR, and its TCRdb copy is limited to in-frame clones, with some not included. Of 140,000 or so clones in the sample, approximately 91% were seen once. The TCR comes from a human donor with melanoma.

CDR3 sequence (DNA): TGTGCCAGCAGTGAAGCACGGACCGGGGACTACTATGGCTACACCTTC. Translated, it gives CASSEARTGDYYGYTF. This chain joins TRBV2 and TRBJ1-2, with D possibly being TRBD1 (5 bases). The CDR3 is 16 amino acids. V was pared by 0 bases and J by 3 bases, with 14 bases between. The germline V gene has CDR1 SNHLY and CDR2 FYNNEI.